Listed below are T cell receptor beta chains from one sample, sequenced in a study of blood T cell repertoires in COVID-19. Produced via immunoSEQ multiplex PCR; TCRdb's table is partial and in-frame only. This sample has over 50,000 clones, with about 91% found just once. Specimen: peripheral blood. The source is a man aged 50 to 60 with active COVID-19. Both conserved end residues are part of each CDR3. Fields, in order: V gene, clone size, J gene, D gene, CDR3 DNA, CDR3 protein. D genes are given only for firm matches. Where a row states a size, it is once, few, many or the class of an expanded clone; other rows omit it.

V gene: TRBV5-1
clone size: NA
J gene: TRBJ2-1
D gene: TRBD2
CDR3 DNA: TGCGCCAGCAGTTCACGGGAGGCTTCCTACAATGAGCAGTTCTTC
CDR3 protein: CASSSREASYNEQFF

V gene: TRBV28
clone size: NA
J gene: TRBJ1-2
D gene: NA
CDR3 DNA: TGTGCCAGCAGTTTCGACAGACCCTATGGCTACACCTTC
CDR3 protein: CASSFDRPYGYTF

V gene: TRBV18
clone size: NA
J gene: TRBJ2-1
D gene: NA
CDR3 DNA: TGTGCCAGCTCTCCAAGGGGGAACAATGAGCAGTTCTTC
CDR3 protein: CASSPRGNNEQFF

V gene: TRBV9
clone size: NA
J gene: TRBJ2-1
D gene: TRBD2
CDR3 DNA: TGTGCCAGCAGCACCCATAGCGGGAGGGGTTACAATGAGCAGTTCTTC
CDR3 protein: CASSTHSGRGYNEQFF

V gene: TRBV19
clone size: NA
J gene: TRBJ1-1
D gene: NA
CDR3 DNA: TGTGCCAGTAGTCCGACAATTAACACTGAAGCTTTCTTT
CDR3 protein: CASSPTINTEAFF

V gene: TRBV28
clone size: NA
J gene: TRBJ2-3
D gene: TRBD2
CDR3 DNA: TGTGCCAGCAGTCCGGGCGGGGGAGTGGATACGCAGTATTTT
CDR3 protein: CASSPGGGVDTQYF

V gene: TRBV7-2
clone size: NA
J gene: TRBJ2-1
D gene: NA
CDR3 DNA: TGTGCCAGCAGAAATCCAGGATGGCCTGAGCAGTTCTTC
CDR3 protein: CASRNPGWPEQFF

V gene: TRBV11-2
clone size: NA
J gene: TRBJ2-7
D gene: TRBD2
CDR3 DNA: TGTGCCAGCAGCTCGGGTATAGCGGGAGGGCAGGCCGAGCAGTACTTC
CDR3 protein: CASSSGIAGGQAEQYF

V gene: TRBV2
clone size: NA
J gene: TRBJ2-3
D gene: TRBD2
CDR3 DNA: TGTGCCAGCAGGGGTACTAGCGGGGGGATGGATACGCAGTATTTT
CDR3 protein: CASRGTSGGMDTQYF

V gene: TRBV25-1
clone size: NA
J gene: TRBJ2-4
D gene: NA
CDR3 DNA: TGTGCCAGCAGTGATCCGTGGCGGGAAAACATTCAGTACTTC
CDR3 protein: CASSDPWRENIQYF

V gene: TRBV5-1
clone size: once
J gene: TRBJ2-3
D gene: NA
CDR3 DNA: TGCGCCAGCAGCTTGGGTCGTGCGGACTCTACAGATACGCAGTATTTT
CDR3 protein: CASSLGRADSTDTQYF

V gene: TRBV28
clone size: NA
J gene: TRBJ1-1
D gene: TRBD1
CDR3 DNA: TGTGCCAGCGTACCGGGACAGAGGGGCACTGAAGCTTTCTTT
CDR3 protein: CASVPGQRGTEAFF

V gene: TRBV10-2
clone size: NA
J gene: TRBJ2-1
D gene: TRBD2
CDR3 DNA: TGCGCCAGCACCGCGGGGAGGCGAGCGGGGGGGGCCCACAATGAGCAGTTCTTC
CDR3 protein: CASTAGRRAGGAHNEQFF

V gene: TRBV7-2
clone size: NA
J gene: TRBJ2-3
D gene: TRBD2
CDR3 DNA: TGTGCCAGCAGCCTACAGGCCGGGGGGGCCGCAGATACGCAGTATTTT
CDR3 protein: CASSLQAGGAADTQYF

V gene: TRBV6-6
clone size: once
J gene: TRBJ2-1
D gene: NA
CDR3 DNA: TGTGCCAGCAGTTACCCGCAGGGGACCATCAATGAGCAGTTCTTC
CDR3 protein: CASSYPQGTINEQFF

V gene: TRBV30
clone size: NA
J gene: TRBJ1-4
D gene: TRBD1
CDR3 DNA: TGTGCCTGGAGTGTAGGGACAGCAGATGAAAAACTGTTTTTT
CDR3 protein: CAWSVGTADEKLFF

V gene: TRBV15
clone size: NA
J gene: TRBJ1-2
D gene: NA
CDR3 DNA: TGTGCCACCAGCAGAGATTCAGGACAGCTTGGCGGCTACACCTTC
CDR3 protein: CATSRDSGQLGGYTF

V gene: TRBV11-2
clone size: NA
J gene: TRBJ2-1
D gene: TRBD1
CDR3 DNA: TGTGCCAGCAGCTTCGGACAGGGTTCCTACAATGAGCAGTTCTTC
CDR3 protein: CASSFGQGSYNEQFF

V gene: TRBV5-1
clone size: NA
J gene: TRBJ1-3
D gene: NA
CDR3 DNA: TGCGCCAGCAGCTTGGCCGCGGGGGACGGAAACACCATATATTTT
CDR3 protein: CASSLAAGDGNTIYF

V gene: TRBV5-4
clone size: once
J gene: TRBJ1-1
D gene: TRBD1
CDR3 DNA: TGTGCCAGCAGCTTGGACAGGGGGAACACTGAAGCTTTCTTT
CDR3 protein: CASSLDRGNTEAFF

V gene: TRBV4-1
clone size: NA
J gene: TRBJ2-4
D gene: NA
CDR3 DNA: TGCGCCAGCAGCCAAGCTGGGACACAGTCTAACATTCAGTACTTC
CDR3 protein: CASSQAGTQSNIQYF

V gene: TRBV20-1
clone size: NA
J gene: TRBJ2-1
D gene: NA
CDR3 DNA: TGCAGTGCTAGAAAGACGCGGGAGCAGTTCTTC
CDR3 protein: CSARKTREQFF

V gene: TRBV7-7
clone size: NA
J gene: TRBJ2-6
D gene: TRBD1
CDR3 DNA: TGTGCCAGCAGCCCGACAGGGGTCTCTGGGGCCAACGTCCTGACTTTC
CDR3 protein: CASSPTGVSGANVLTF

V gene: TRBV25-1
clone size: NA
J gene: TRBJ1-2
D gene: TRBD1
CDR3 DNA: TGTGCCAGCGAGAGACAGGGTCATGGCTACACCTTC
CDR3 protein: CASERQGHGYTF

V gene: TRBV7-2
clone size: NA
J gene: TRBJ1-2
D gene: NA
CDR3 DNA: TGTGCCAGCAGCTTAGGGTCCACAGGGAAGTCTAACTATGGCTACACCTTC
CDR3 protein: CASSLGSTGKSNYGYTF

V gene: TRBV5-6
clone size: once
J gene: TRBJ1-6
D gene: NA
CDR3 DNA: TGTGCCAGCAGCTTGGGCGGCAGTGTTTCACCCCTCCACTTT
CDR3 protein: CASSLGGSVSPLHF

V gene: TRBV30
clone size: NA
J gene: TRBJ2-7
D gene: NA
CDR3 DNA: TGTGCCTGGACAGACGGGTACGAGCAGTACTTC
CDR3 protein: CAWTDGYEQYF

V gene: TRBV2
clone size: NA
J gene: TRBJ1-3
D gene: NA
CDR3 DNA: TGTGCCAGATCGACAGCTGGAAACACCATATATTTT
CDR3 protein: CARSTAGNTIYF

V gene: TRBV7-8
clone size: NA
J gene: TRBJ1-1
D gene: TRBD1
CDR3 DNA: TGTGCCAGCAGCCCTCCCGGGACAGGGGGCTCTTTCACTGAAGCTTTCTTT
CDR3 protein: CASSPPGTGGSFTEAFF

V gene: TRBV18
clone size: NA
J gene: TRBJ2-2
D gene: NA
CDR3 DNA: TGTGCCAGCTCACCTCTGACCGGGGAGCTGTTTTTT
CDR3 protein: CASSPLTGELFF

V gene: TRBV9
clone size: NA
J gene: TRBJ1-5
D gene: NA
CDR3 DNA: TGTGCCAGCAGCGTAGACCAGGGAAGTCAGCCCCAGCATTTT
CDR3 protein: CASSVDQGSQPQHF

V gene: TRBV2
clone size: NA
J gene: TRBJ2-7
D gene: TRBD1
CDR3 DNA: TGTGCCAGCAGTTGGGACAGGGGCTACGAGCAGTACTTC
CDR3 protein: CASSWDRGYEQYF

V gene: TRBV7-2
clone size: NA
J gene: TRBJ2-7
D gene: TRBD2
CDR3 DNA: TGTGCCAGCAGCTTAGGACTAGCGTTCGCCTACGAGCAGTACTTC
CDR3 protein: CASSLGLAFAYEQYF

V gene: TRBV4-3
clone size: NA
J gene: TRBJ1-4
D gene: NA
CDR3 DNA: TGCGCCAGCAGCCAGTCAGGCGAAAAACTGTTTTTT
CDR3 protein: CASSQSGEKLFF

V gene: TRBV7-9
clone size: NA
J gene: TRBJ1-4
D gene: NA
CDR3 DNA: TGTGCCAGCAGCTTGGATTGGGGGGATGAAAAACTGTTTTTT
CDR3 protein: CASSLDWGDEKLFF

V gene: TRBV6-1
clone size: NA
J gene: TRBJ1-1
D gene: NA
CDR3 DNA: TGTGCCAGCAGTGAAGCAGCGACTTTGAACACTGAAGCTTTCTTT
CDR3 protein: CASSEAATLNTEAFF

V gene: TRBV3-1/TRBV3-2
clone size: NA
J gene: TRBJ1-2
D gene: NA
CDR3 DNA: TGTGCCAGCACCCCGAGGCAGGGTCCTCGGGGCTACACCTTC
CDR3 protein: CASTPRQGPRGYTF

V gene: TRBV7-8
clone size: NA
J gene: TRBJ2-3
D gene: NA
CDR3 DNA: TGTGCCAGCGCCCCGATTCGCGGAAGCACAGATACGCAGTATTTT
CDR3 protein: CASAPIRGSTDTQYF

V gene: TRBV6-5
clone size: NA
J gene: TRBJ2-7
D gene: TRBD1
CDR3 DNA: TGTGCCAGCAATCACCTTACAGGGGGTCCCTACGAGCAGTACTTC
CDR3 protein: CASNHLTGGPYEQYF

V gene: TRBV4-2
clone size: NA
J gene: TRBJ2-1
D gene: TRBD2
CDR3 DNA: TGTGCCAGCAGCCAGGACGGGGGGAATCCCTACAATGAGCAGTTCTTC
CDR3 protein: CASSQDGGNPYNEQFF

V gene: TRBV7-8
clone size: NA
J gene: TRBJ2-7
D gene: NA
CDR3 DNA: TGTGCCAGCAGCTTAGACGGGAGAACCTACGAGCAGTACTTC
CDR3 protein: CASSLDGRTYEQYF